This paragraph reports one T cell receptor beta chain. The data were taken from a study of blood T cell repertoires in COVID-19. Clones were read by immunoSEQ multiplex PCR, and TCRdb kept only the in-frame ones, dropping some. Among about 200,000 clones listed, roughly 90% were seen once. This CDR3 has 17 amino acids. The chain uses TRBV21-1 and TRBJ2-4; the table's D call TRBD2 went unverified against the DNA. TRBV21-1 is noted as a pseudogene. The source material was peripheral blood. This receptor was obtained from a man aged 50-59 years with COVID-19, enrolled during active disease. As DNA, the CDR3 is TGTGCCAGCAGCAAAGCGCGGGCTAGCGGGGGGAAAAACATTCAGTACTTC. Amino acid sequence: CASSKARASGGKNIQYF.